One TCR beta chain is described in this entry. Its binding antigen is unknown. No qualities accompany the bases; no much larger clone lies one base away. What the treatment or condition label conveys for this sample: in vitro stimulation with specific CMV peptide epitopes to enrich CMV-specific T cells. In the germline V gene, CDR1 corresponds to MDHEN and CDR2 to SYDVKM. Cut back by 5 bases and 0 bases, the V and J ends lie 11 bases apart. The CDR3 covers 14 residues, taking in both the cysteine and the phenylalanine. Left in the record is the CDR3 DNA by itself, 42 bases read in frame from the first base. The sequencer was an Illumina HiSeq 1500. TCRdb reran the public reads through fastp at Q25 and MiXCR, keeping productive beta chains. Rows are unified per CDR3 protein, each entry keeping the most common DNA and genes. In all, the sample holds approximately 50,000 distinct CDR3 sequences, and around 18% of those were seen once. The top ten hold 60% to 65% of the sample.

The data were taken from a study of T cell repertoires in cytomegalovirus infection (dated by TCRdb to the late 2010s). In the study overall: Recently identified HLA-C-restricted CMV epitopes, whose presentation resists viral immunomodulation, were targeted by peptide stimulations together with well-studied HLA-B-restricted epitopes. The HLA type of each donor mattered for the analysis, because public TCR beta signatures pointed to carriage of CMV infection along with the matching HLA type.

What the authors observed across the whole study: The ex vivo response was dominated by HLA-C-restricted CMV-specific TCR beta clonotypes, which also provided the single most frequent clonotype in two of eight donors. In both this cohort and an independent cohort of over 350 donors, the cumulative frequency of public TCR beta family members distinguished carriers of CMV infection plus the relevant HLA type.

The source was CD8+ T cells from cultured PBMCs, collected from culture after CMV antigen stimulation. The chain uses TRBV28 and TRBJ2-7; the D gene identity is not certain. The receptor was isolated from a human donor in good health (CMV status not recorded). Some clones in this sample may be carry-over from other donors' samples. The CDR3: CASSPLGFSYEQYF. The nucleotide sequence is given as TGTGCCAGCAGTCCCCTAGGGTTCTCCTACGAGCAGTACTTC. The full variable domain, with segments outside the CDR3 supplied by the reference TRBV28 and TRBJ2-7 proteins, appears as DVKVTQSSRYLVKRTGEKVFLECVQDMDHENMFWYRQDPGLGLRLIYFSYDVKMKEKGDIPEGYSVSREKKERFSLILESASTNQTSMYLCASSPLGFSYEQYFGPGTRLTVT.